The entry below describes one TCR beta chain. As yet, its antigen is unknown. Researchers ran the PCR with 60 Vbeta and 13 Jbeta primers. Using immunoSEQ multiplex PCR, the repertoire was profiled, and TCRdb retains in-frame clones only, with some absent. There are about 200,000 clones in the sample; 65% to 85% occur only once, and over 1.5% lies in the top ten. The sample is drawn from a study of cytomegalovirus exposure and HLA in healthy donors. The study's findings and limits: Roughly uniform depth of sequencing across donors was assumed in presence/absence analyses. Earlier findings revealed that most TCR beta V segments proved productive either about 87% or about 30% of the time. According to the study, around 150 TCR beta chains were cytomegalovirus-associated. Later analysis associated a missense DCLRE1C variant with TCR beta V- and J-gene trimming.

The ends lost 3 bases at V and 0 bases at J; junction bases unmatched: 8. The V gene's germline CDR1 is LNHDA and CDR2 SQIVND (reference sequence). The CDR3 contains 18 residues. The chain joins TRBV19 to TRBJ2-1; 10 bases map to TRBD2. The clonotype comes from a man between 40 and 49 years old in good health and CMV-seropositive. Sample: PBMCs. This CDR3 reads CASSMVAGGVHSYNEQFF. Written as DNA, the CDR3 is TGTGCCAGTAGTATGGTAGCGGGAGGAGTCCACTCCTACAATGAGCAGTTCTTC.